This section outlines one TCR beta chain sequence together with its context. The antigen remains undetermined. The entry originates in a study of CD8+ T cells in alopecia areata. In each case, RNA was isolated and then reverse transcribed into cDNA as the sequencing template. Profiled with immunoSEQ multiplex PCR; TCRdb holds only in-frame clones, not every one. The data contain around 150,000 clones, 55% to 65% of them singletons. The CDR3 is 14 amino acids. The V segment lost 4 bases and the J segment 9 bases; nucleotides outside the gene matches: 7. Germline V gene sequence: CDR1 SQVTM, CDR2 ANQGSEA. The study, taken as a whole, reports: Higher clonality was seen in lesional scalp than in normal scalp, especially in alopecia totalis/universalis. Sequence data from scalp samples additionally include resident alphabeta T cells of normal skin. Between patients, shared TCR sequences were less clear than in mice. This was possibly due in part to HLA diversity in the patient population.

The sequence derives from a human donor in good health. The genes are TRBV29-1 and TRBJ2-1; 12 bases match TRBD2. Sequencing input: CD4+ T cells sorted from blood. The CDR3 nucleotides read TGCAGCGTTGGGGAGACTAGCGGGAGTAGTGAGCAGTTCTTC. This encodes CSVGETSGSSEQFF.